This T cell receptor (beta chain) was recorded in a study of blood T cell repertoires in COVID-19. Study-wide context: Sample material is recorded as cDNA or gDNA derived from T cells, B-cell-depleted T cells, or PBMCs.

Authors' analysis steps: How many nucleated cells were present was estimated from reference gene primer amplification. Repertoires were generated with immunoSEQ multiplex PCR, while TCRdb's copy carries only in-frame clones and drops some. V, J and clone size are taken as reported in that table, and D and trimming were inferred from the DNA itself. The data show under 500,000 clones, 85% to 90% seen once. Germline V lookup: CDR1 SNHLY, CDR2 FYNNEI. Deletions cut 11 bases from V and 4 bases from J, with 20 bases between. The length of the CDR3 is 14 residues. The sequencing sample was made of peripheral blood. The TCR was taken from a woman aged 30 to 39 with acute or convalescent COVID-19. J is TRBJ1-2 and V is TRBV2, with a tentative D call TRBD1 (6 bases). The CDR3 coding sequence is TGTGCCCAACTGGGGACACCACTCATCTATGGCTACACCTTC. This sequence encodes CAQLGTPLIYGYTF. The variable domain in full, completed from reference TRBV2 and TRBJ1-2, reads EPEVTQTPSHQVTQMGQEVILRCVPISNHLYFYWYRQILGQKVEFLVSFYNNEISEKSEIFDDQFSVERPDGSNFTLKIRSTKLEDSAMYFCAQLGTPLIYGYTFGSGTRLTVV.